Listed here are 29 T cell receptor beta chains from one sample, sequenced in a study of T cells in narcolepsy. The protocol was immunoSEQ multiplex PCR, while the TCRdb copy is restricted to in-frame clones and leaves out a portion. Here the sample spans around 30,000 clones, about four fifths being singletons. Sequencing was performed on memory (CD45RA-) CD4+ T cells from blood. The receptors derive from a human donor in good health.

The CDR3 region has the DNA TGTGCCAGCAGCACCAGCGTTGGGACAGATACGCAGTATTTT. Its protein product is CASSTSVGTDTQYF. The chain uses TRBV7-6 and TRBJ2-3, with D unresolved. Trimming shortened V by 5 bases and J by 3 bases, and 12 bases separated the two germline ends. Germline V gene data show CDR1 as SGHVS and CDR2 as FNYEAQ. CDR3 length: 14 amino acids.

The V gene is TRBV4-1, the J gene TRBJ2-3, with D possibly matching TRBD2 (5 bases). Per the germline V gene, CDR1 is MGHRA and CDR2 is YSYEKL. The CDR3 extends over 16 amino acids. With 2 bases removed from V and 6 bases from J, the gap between germline ends came to 18 bases. CDR3 bases: TGCGCCAGCAGCCAAAGAGGCGGGTTAGTCGGCGATACGCAGTATTTT. Translation: CASSQRGGLVGDTQYF.

J is TRBJ2-1 and V is TRBV6-5, with 10 bases matching TRBD1. Germline-derived CDR1 and CDR2 are MNHEY and SVGAGI. CDR3 length equals 16 residues. V gave up 1 base and J gave up 4 bases; unmatched junction bases: 4. DNA of the CDR3: TGTGCCAGCAGTTACTTAGGACAGGGGGTGTACAATGAGCAGTTCTTC. Protein product: CASSYLGQGVYNEQFF.

The rearrangement links TRBV7-9 to TRBJ2-1; 9 nucleotides line up with TRBD1. The CDR3 length is 15 residues. Germline V CDR1 and CDR2: SEHNR, FQNEAQ (reference sequence). Trimming took 2 bases from V and 5 from J; bases not matched to a gene: 4. CDR3 bases: TGTGCCAGCAGCTTAACCGGACAGGGGCACAATGAGCAGTTCTTC. Amino acids: CASSLTGQGHNEQFF. The full variable domain, with the rest looked up from reference TRBV7-9 and TRBJ2-1, is DTGVSQNPRHKITKRGQNVTFRCDPISEHNRLYWYRQTLGQGPEFLTYFQNEAQLEKSRLLSDRFSAERPKGSFSTLEIQRTEQGDSAMYLCASSLTGQGHNEQFFGPGTRLTVL.

This clone occurred a few times. This CDR3 is CASSPSSGRPGANVLTF. The CDR3 region has the DNA TGTGCCAGCTCCCCTTCGTCAGGGAGACCTGGGGCCAACGTCCTGACTTTC. The chain recombines TRBV28 with TRBJ2-6, with D perhaps being TRBD1 or TRBD2 (5 bases each). CDR1 is MDHEN, CDR2 SYDVKM, per germline. There are 17 residues in the CDR3. Trimming pared 8 bases from V and 2 bases from J, leaving 19 bases between.

V is TRBV7-3 and J is TRBJ2-2, with D possibly matching TRBD2 (6 bases). Trimming took 2 bases from V and 4 from J, leaving 11 bases between them. The CDR3 is made up of 15 amino acids. From germline, CDR1 is SGHTA and CDR2 FQGTGA. CDR3 amino acids: CASSLLGGSTGELFF. The CDR3 DNA follows: TGTGCCAGCAGCTTATTGGGAGGATCCACCGGGGAGCTGTTTTTT.

The chain joins TRBV5-1 to TRBJ1-1; D is perhaps TRBD1 (5 bases). Deletions cut 0 bases from V and 3 bases from J, with 9 bases between. Germline-derived CDR1 and CDR2 are SGHRS and YFSETQ. CDR3 length: 14 residues. Here the CDR3 reads CASSLVGGDTEAFF. The CDR3 DNA sequence: TGCGCCAGCAGCTTGGTGGGGGGAGACACTGAAGCTTTCTTT.

The gene calls are TRBV14 and TRBJ1-1; D remains ambiguous. V was clipped by 2 bases and J by 0 bases, with 7 bases between them. Germline-derived CDR1 and CDR2 are SGHDN and FVKESK. This CDR3 spans 14 amino acids. This chain's CDR3 is CASSQQEMNTEAFF. CDR3 sequence (DNA): TGTGCCAGCAGCCAACAGGAGATGAACACTGAAGCTTTCTTT. Full variable domain (remainder filled in from reference TRBV14 and TRBJ1-1): EAGVTQFPSHSVIEKGQTVTLRCDPISGHDNLYWYRRVMGKEIKFLLHFVKESKQDESGMPNNRFLAERTGGTYSTLKVQPAELEDSGVYFCASSQQEMNTEAFFGQGTRLTVV.

CDR3 sequence reads: CASKDSPRNTGELFF. CDR3 nucleotide sequence: TGTGCCAGCAAGGACAGCCCTCGCAACACCGGGGAGCTGTTTTTT. The rearrangement uses TRBV6-6 and TRBJ2-2, with a tentative D call TRBD1 (6 bases). From germline, CDR1 is MNHNY and CDR2 SVGAGI (reference sequence). CDR3 length equals 15 residues. Trimming removed 7 bases from V and 2 bases from J, with 14 bases in between.

The CDR3 coding sequence is TGTGCCAGCAGTCGGACAGGGTTAAATCAGCCCCAGCATTTT. Translation gives CASSRTGLNQPQHF. V and J are TRBV6-5 and TRBJ1-5, with 8 bases identical to TRBD1. The CDR3 has 14 amino acids. With 5 bases clipped from V and 4 bases from J, the junction kept 4 bases outside the gene matches. Germline V gives CDR1 MNHEY, CDR2 SVGAGI.

The chain couples TRBV5-1 to TRBJ2-1, with D tentatively TRBD1 (6 bases). The germline V gene has CDR1 SGHRS and CDR2 YFSETQ. V dropped 6 bases and J dropped 8 bases, with 12 bases sitting between them. The CDR3 is 12 residues long. As DNA, the CDR3 is TGCGCCAGCACCAAACAGGGCGATGAGCAGTTCTTC. Translated, it gives CASTKQGDEQFF.

V is TRBV6-5 and J is TRBJ2-3; D possibly uses TRBD1 or TRBD2 (5 bases each). Trimming removed 2 bases from V and 0 bases from J, with 6 bases in between. The CDR3 has 14 residues. Germline V gene sequence: CDR1 MNHEY, CDR2 SVGAGI. The CDR3 bases are TGTGCCAGCAGTTACCGGGACAGCACAGATACGCAGTATTTT. Protein product: CASSYRDSTDTQYF.

The J gene is TRBJ1-2, the V gene TRBV2; the D is unclear. The germline V gene has CDR1 SNHLY and CDR2 FYNNEI. The CDR3 runs to 12 residues. Trimming stripped 5 bases from V and 6 bases from J, with 10 bases between. CDR3 in amino acids: CASSIDLHGYTF. For the CDR3, the DNA is TGTGCCAGCAGTATTGACTTGCATGGCTACACCTTC.

The chain couples TRBV28 to TRBJ2-5; D is undetermined. This CDR3 is built from 13 residues. V shed 8 bases and J shed 5 bases, with 15 bases lying between them. Germline CDR1 and CDR2: MDHEN and SYDVKM. CDR3 region: CASVRQRKETQYF. The CDR3 DNA sequence: TGTGCCAGCGTAAGGCAGAGGAAGGAGACCCAGTACTTC.

The rearrangement links TRBV11-2 to TRBJ2-1, with 9 bases matching TRBD2. This CDR3 has 13 amino acids. The V gene end was trimmed by 8 bases and the J gene end by 7 bases; junction bases not matched to a gene: 6. Germline V gene data show CDR1 as SGHAT and CDR2 as FQNNGV. This chain's CDR3 is CASGGGGRNEQFF. The DNA of the CDR3 is TGTGCCAGCGGCGGGGGGGGTCGGAATGAGCAGTTCTTC.

V and J are TRBV19 and TRBJ2-5, with 7 bases identical to TRBD2. J gave up 5 bases and V 3 bases, and 3 bases lay outside the gene matches. The CDR3 spans 13 residues. The germline V gene encodes CDR1 LNHDA and CDR2 SQIVND (reference sequence). The CDR3 is CASSMWEGETQYF. For the CDR3, the DNA is TGTGCCAGTAGTATGTGGGAGGGGGAGACCCAGTACTTC.

The chain combines TRBV5-1 with TRBJ1-4; unclear D gene. Germline V lookup: CDR1 SGHRS, CDR2 YFSETQ. The CDR3 has 14 amino acids. The V and J ends lost 0 bases and 4 bases respectively, with 7 bases between them. The CDR3 sequence: CASSLEGINEKLFF. Written as DNA, the CDR3 is TGCGCCAGCAGCTTGGAAGGGATTAATGAAAAACTGTTTTTT.

V gene TRBV25-1 combines with J gene TRBJ2-5; TRBD2 aligns across 10 bases. The J call could be wrong; TRBJ2-7 is a better fit for the DNA end. The length of the CDR3 is 13 residues. CDR1 is MGHDK, CDR2 SYGVNS, per germline. The CDR3 spells CASTSGSRYEQYF. The CDR3 DNA sequence: TGTGCCAGCACTAGCGGGAGTAGGTACGAGCAGTACTTC.

V usage is TRBV28 and J usage is TRBJ2-1; D may be TRBD2 (7 bases). CDR3 length: 17 residues. Germline-derived CDR1 and CDR2 are MDHEN and SYDVKM. The V end was cut by 8 bases, the J end by 2 bases, with 22 bases between. The CDR3 DNA sequence: TGTGCCAGCCCCCCCAATAGAAGGGGGGGTCCCTACAATGAGCAGTTCTTC. Translation: CASPPNRRGGPYNEQFF.

This clone came up a few times. One junction end disagrees with the germline gene, perhaps due to a read error. The chain is built from TRBV6-1 and TRBJ1-3; D not certain. This CDR3 has 13 amino acids. Germline V gene data show CDR1 as MNHNS and CDR2 as SASEGT. The chain's CDR3 is CASSEGFGDTIYF. In DNA form, the CDR3 reads TGTGCCAGCAGTGAAGGTTTTGGAGACACCATATATTTT.

The V and J genes are TRBV18 and TRBJ1-3, with D tentatively TRBD1 (6 bases). The germline V gene has CDR1 KGHSH and CDR2 LQKENI. The CDR3 has 15 amino acids. Trimming removed 1 base at V and 4 bases at J, with 11 bases between. The CDR3 sequence is CASSPRGTTGNTIYF. For the CDR3, the DNA is TGTGCCAGCTCACCACGGGGGACAACCGGAAACACCATATATTTT. The full variable domain, in which reference TRBV18 and TRBJ1-3 provide the parts outside the CDR3, is NAGVMQNPRHLVRRRGQEARLRCSPMKGHSHVYWYRQLPEEGLKFMVYLQKENIIDESGMPKERFSAEFPKEGPSILRIQQVVRGDSAAYFCASSPRGTTGNTIYFGEGSWLTVV.

The V and J genes are TRBV7-2 and TRBJ2-7, with D possibly called TRBD1 or TRBD2 (5 bases each). With 6 bases removed from V and 1 base from J, the gap between germline ends came to 13 bases. The CDR3 runs 14 residues. The germline V gene encodes CDR1 SGHTA and CDR2 FQGNSA. The CDR3 loop reads CASRPGRRSYEQYF. The CDR3 nucleotides are TGTGCCAGCAGGCCGGGACGCCGATCCTACGAGCAGTACTTC.

V gene TRBV29-1 combines with J gene TRBJ1-3; no reliable D call. CDR1 and CDR2 from the germline V gene are SQVTM and ANQGSEA. Trimming shortened V by 6 bases and J by 0 bases, and 12 bases separated the two germline ends. This CDR3 is built from 14 residues. This chain's CDR3 is CSVAVRNSGNTIYF. CDR3 DNA sequence: TGCAGCGTAGCTGTCAGGAACTCTGGAAACACCATATATTTT.

The rearrangement uses TRBV28 and TRBJ1-4, with D unclear. Trimming stripped 10 bases from V and 0 bases from J, with 9 bases between. The CDR3 runs to 13 residues. Looked up from germline, CDR1 is MDHEN and CDR2 is SYDVKM. CDR3: CATKIATNEKLFF. The CDR3 DNA is TGTGCCACCAAGATTGCAACTAATGAAAAACTGTTTTTT.

V is TRBV4-1 and J is TRBJ1-2; D not certain. The V gene lost 3 bases and the J gene lost 4 bases, with 6 bases spanning the gap. The CDR3 has 12 residues. Per germline, CDR1 MGHRA and CDR2 YSYEKL. The chain's CDR3 is CASSQGLYGYTF. The CDR3 nucleotides are TGCGCCAGCAGCCAGGGCCTCTATGGCTACACCTTC.

J is TRBJ1-2 and V is TRBV28; 9 bases are shared with TRBD1. CDR1 MDHEN and CDR2 SYDVKM come from the germline V gene. The length of the CDR3 is 14 residues. V was clipped by 5 bases and J by 4 bases; unmatched bases: 5. The CDR3 nucleotides read TGTGCCAGCAGTCGGACAGGGGCGGGCTATGGCTACACCTTC. Its translation: CASSRTGAGYGYTF.

This sequence joins TRBV6-1 and TRBJ2-5; no clear D gene. The CDR3 contains 15 residues. Germline V lookup: CDR1 MNHNS, CDR2 SASEGT. The V end was cut by 4 bases, the J end by 1 base, with 13 bases between. Written as DNA, the CDR3 is TGTGCCAGCAGTGGGCCTCGCGTGACCCAAGAGACCCAGTACTTC. Protein: CASSGPRVTQETQYF.

The genes are TRBV29-1 and TRBJ1-1; D might be TRBD1 (6 bases). This CDR3 region has 13 residues. Trimming left V 2 bases short and J 4 bases short, with 11 bases between. The germline gives CDR1 SQVTM, CDR2 ANQGSEA. The CDR3 loop is CSVETGPGTEAFF. The CDR3 DNA reads TGCAGCGTTGAAACAGGGCCGGGCACTGAAGCTTTCTTT.

This clone turned up a few times. Other DNA sequences within the sample encode an identical CDR3. The chain employs TRBV19 and TRBJ1-2; D gene unclear. Looked up from germline, CDR1 is LNHDA and CDR2 is SQIVND (reference sequence). The CDR3 contains 12 residues. Trimming took 6 bases from V and 2 from J, leaving 7 bases between them. The CDR3 is CASSLGNYGYTF. The CDR3 DNA is TGTGCCAGTAGCTTGGGGAACTATGGCTACACCTTC.